This T cell receptor (beta chain) came from a study of identical twins. Study-wide results and limits: Whereas memory repertoires showed no such difference, abundant cord blood beta clonotypes carried fewer insertions. Models predicted less out-of-frame TCR alpha sharing in monozygotic twins than was found. Conclusions came from cross-sectional statistical analysis, not from following the same donors.

Ten or more counts support this clonotype. Its target is not known. The germline CDR1 and CDR2 sequences are DFQATT and SNEGSKA (reference sequence). The CDR3 has 15 residues. The V and J ends lost 4 bases and 6 bases respectively, with 19 bases between them. TCRdb used MiXCR to reprocess the 5' RACE reads, holding one entry per CDR3 protein. The profile shows approximately 700,000 distinct CDR3 sequences, 5.5% to 6.5% of them singletons. V usage is TRBV20-1 and J usage is TRBJ2-4; no clear D gene. The source of this sequence is a man between 18 and 35 years old in good health. The sequenced sample consisted of naive T cells sorted from blood. CDR3 nucleotide sequence: TGCAGTGCTACCCAAAAAATCTCACCTCGAAACATTCAGTACTTC. This translates into CSATQKISPRNIQYF.